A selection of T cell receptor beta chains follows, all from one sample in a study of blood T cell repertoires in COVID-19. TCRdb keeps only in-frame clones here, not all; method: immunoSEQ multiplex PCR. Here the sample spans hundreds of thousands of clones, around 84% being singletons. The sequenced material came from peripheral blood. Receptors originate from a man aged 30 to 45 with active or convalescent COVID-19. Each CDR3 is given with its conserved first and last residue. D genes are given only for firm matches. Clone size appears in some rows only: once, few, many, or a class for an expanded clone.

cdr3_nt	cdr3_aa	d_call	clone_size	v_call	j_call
TGTGCCAGCAGCTGGTTCAGGGTATCCTACGAGCAGTACTTC	CASSWFRVSYEQYF	-	-	TRBV28	TRBJ2-7
TGCGCCAGCTCGACAGGGGGTCGGAGTCAGCCCCAGCATTTT	CASSTGGRSQPQHF	TRBD1	-	TRBV10-2	TRBJ1-5
TGTGCCAGCAGTTATAGACTAAGGCGGGGGAATCAGTTCTTC	CASSYRLRRGNQFF	TRBD2	-	TRBV27	TRBJ2-1
TGTGCCAGCAGTCCGGCCAGGGAGACCCAGTACTTC	CASSPARETQYF	-	-	TRBV6-5	TRBJ2-5
TGTGCCAGCAGCTTGGGCAGGGCAAGGGCCCAGCATTTT	CASSLGRARAQHF	-	-	TRBV7-9	TRBJ1-5
TGTGCCAGCAGTTTAGAGGCTGGAAGGAGCTACACCTTC	CASSLEAGRSYTF	-	-	TRBV28	TRBJ1-2
TGTGCCAGCAGCCCCCGAGGGCAGCCCCAGCATTTT	CASSPRGQPQHF	-	-	TRBV13	TRBJ1-5
TGCGCCAGCAGCCAGGACAGGGCTTCAGGAAACACCATATATTTT	CASSQDRASGNTIYF	TRBD1	-	TRBV5-1	TRBJ1-3
TGTGCCAGCAGTTACTCCGGGAAAACAAATCAGCCCCAGCATTTT	CASSYSGKTNQPQHF	-	once	TRBV6-5	TRBJ1-5
TGTGCCAGCTCACCCGAGGGGGGGAGCACAGATACGCAGTATTTT	CASSPEGGSTDTQYF	-	once	TRBV18	TRBJ2-3
TGTGCCAGCAGCCCCGCGGGAAGAACTAATGAAAAACTGTTTTTT	CASSPAGRTNEKLFF	-	-	TRBV6-2/TRBV6-3	TRBJ1-4
TGTGCCAGCAGCGCACAGGGTTATAATCAGCCCCAGCATTTT	CASSAQGYNQPQHF	-	-	TRBV9	TRBJ1-5
TGTGCCAGCAGCCGTAGCGGGGGGGCCTTCGGGCAGTACTTC	CASSRSGGAFGQYF	TRBD2	-	TRBV9	TRBJ2-7
TGTGCCAGCAGGACAAGACAGGGACAAGAGACCCAGTACTTC	CASRTRQGQETQYF	TRBD1	-	TRBV28	TRBJ2-5